The rows below give T cell receptor beta chains drawn from one sample of a study of CD8 T cells in ankylosing spondylitis. One entry per CDR3 protein results from TCRdb running MiXCR on the 5' RACE reads. The sample shows about 42,000 distinct CDR3 sequences, 3% to 4.5% of them seen only once. Sample: blood, either unsorted or a sorted T cell fraction (not recorded which). The receptors come from a female donor with ankylosing spondylitis or in good health (not recorded which). Both conserved end residues are part of each CDR3. D genes are given only for firm matches. The size field reads once, few, many, or a class for an expanded clone.

J gene | clone size | D gene | V gene | CDR3 protein | CDR3 DNA
TRBJ2-4 | many | - | TRBV9 | CASSPSVNPQNIQYF | TGTGCCAGCAGCCCCTCCGTAAACCCCCAAAACATTCAGTACTTC
TRBJ1-3 | many | - | TRBV9 | CASSVEGLSGNTIYF | TGTGCCAGCAGCGTAGAGGGCCTCTCTGGAAACACCATATATTTT
TRBJ2-1 | many | TRBD2 | TRBV9 | CASSAGTSGAYNEQFF | TGTGCCAGCAGCGCCGGGACTAGCGGGGCCTACAATGAGCAGTTCTTC
TRBJ2-5 | few | - | TRBV9 | CASSGPNTGKETQYF | TGTGCCAGCAGCGGCCCCAATACAGGGAAAGAGACCCAGTACTTC
TRBJ2-7 | many | - | TRBV9 | CASSVGIASGDEQYF | TGTGCCAGCAGCGTAGGTATAGCGTCAGGGGACGAGCAGTACTTC
TRBJ2-7 | many | TRBD2 | TRBV9 | CASSVATGGEQYF | TGTGCCAGCAGCGTAGCTACGGGAGGCGAGCAGTACTTC
TRBJ1-5 | many | - | TRBV9 | CASSVDPVSNQPQHF | TGTGCCAGCAGCGTAGATCCAGTTAGCAATCAGCCCCAGCATTTT
TRBJ2-7 | many | TRBD2 | TRBV9 | CASSLGLAEPYEQYF | TGTGCCAGCAGCCTTGGACTAGCGGAGCCCTACGAGCAGTACTTC
TRBJ2-1 | many | - | TRBV9 | CASSVGRANEQFF | TGTGCCAGCAGCGTAGGTAGGGCCAATGAGCAGTTCTTC
TRBJ2-1 | few | TRBD2 | TRBV9 | CASSVEAGDAHSYNEQFF | TGTGCCAGCAGCGTAGAGGCGGGGGACGCCCACTCCTACAATGAGCAGTTCTTC
TRBJ2-3 | many | - | TRBV9 | CASSAWGDTQYF | TGTGCCAGCAGCGCCTGGGGGGATACGCAGTATTTT
TRBJ2-1 | many | - | TRBV9 | CASSVVETTNEQFF | TGTGCCAGCAGCGTAGTTGAGACTACCAATGAGCAGTTCTTC